Sequencing of this T cell receptor beta chain was carried out in a study of cytomegalovirus exposure and HLA in healthy donors (TCRdb year 2017). At the level of the whole study: An earlier analysis of some 550 of the donors reported 250 to 300 Gb of sequence data and 120 million or so unique TCR beta sequences from 150 million to 200 million T cells. An early release that covered about 600 HLA-typed donors contained approximately 300 gigabases of sequencing data and tens of millions of unique TCR sequences. Among the roughly 400 genotyped donors, around 81% belonged to the genetic ancestry cluster associated with self-reported Caucasian donors. The study aimed to test whether cataloging public T cell receptors could reveal signatures of past pathogen exposure. The study profiled the T cell repertoires of about 720 subjects by immunosequencing and related them to cytomegalovirus serostatus. In addition to the first cohort of 650 to 750 subjects, a separate validation cohort of 100 to 150 different subjects was used. To predict cytomegalovirus infection status, the study combined high-throughput TCR immunosequencing, statistical association of individual TCRs with disease status, and machine learning. In a later analysis, previously published TCR beta repertoires from 666 donors were re-analyzed and high-resolution HLA genotyping was added so that TCR occurrence patterns could be studied. The later analysis used no new phenotypic data to find candidate immune exposures, relying instead on TCR beta sequences and their occurrence across donors. An earlier analysis of roughly 580 of the donors used high-throughput TCR beta sequencing to judge whether each TCR beta V gene segment behaved as functional or pseudogenic. Donor age, sex, ethnicity and CMV serostatus were collected together with the repertoire data. In a later genetic analysis, genome-wide SNP genotypes for about 55% of the 666 donors were used, and that subset was treated as a discovery cohort. All discovery cohort repertoires had been generated using a single sequencing platform. HLA typing covered class I and class II loci at four-digit resolution. The number of typed donors differed by locus: roughly 629-640 for A, B, C, DRB1 and DQB1; approximately 520 for DQA1; 606 for DPA1; and some 470 for DPB1. Because of strong linkage in the cohort, 5 or 6 DR-DQ haplotypes were treated as single units for association and clustering. Across some 400 genotyped donors of the cohort, an average of roughly 250,000 unique TCR beta nucleotide sequences per donor were sequenced, and approximately 19% of those sequences were non-productive.

V is trimmed back by 4 bases and J by 3 bases, and the junction contains 4 bases that no gene match accounts for. The CDR3 runs 14 residues from the cysteine to the phenylalanine. Of all the DNA, just the CDR3 is kept, 42 bases in frame from base 1. Looking up the germline V gene yields CDR1 MNHEY and CDR2 SVGAGI. The method behind the library was the immunoSEQ multiplex PCR assay. A mixture of 60 forward primers for TCR Vbeta segments and 13 reverse primers for TCR Jbeta segments was used in the multiplex PCR. A multiplex PCR assay on genomic DNA amplified the CDR3 region of rearranged TCR beta genes. The Illumina HiSeq System was used to sequence the amplified TCR beta libraries as 87-base-pair reads. The authors' analysis ran thus. A later analysis tallied roughly 76 million unique TCR beta chains across the approximately 670 repertoires, and roughly 11 million of those chains were shared by two or more donors. To remove PCR and sequencing errors, raw reads were error-corrected and collapsed into unique sequences using a nearest-neighbor algorithm that merged closely related sequences. CDR3 sequences were aligned to IMGT reference sequences to assign V, D and J gene segments. For a sequence to be retained, a match of at least six nucleotides to both a V gene segment and a J gene segment was required. Rearrangements were classified as productive when the CDR3 lacked stop codons and remained in frame with V and J, and all other rearrangements were classified as non-productive. Following IMGT convention, CDR3 was defined as the stretch from the second conserved V-encoded cysteine to the conserved J-encoded phenylalanine. Sequences without an unambiguous match to a single V gene segment were excluded from the earlier analysis of about 640 of the donors. In an earlier analysis of 500 to 750 of the donors, V segments were called functional above 56.7% productive rearrangements and were called segregating when the between-donor standard deviation exceeded 5%. A statistical classification framework was developed to diagnose cytomegalovirus status using the catalog of TCR beta chain sequences. V and J gene assignment, in a later analysis, came from comparing TCR nucleotide sequences with IMGT/GENE-DB human TR gene sequences. A later analysis assigned CDR3 sequences and most-parsimonious VDJ recombination scenarios with the TCRdist pipeline. In a later analysis, each TCR beta chain was defined by its CDR3 amino acid sequence together with its V-gene family, and reads lacking a unique V-gene family were excluded. To address suspected cross-contamination and a sequencing artifact, a later analysis removed 450 to 700 highly shared, low-generation-probability nucleotide sequences. A later analysis calculated a clonal expansion index for each public chain from normalized within-repertoire ranks of inferred template counts. In a later analysis, generation probabilities were computed with a VDJ recombination model fitted to out-of-frame rearrangements, and the resulting probabilities were checked against IGoR. Hypergeometric tests were used in a later analysis to score TCR-TCR, TCR-HLA and TCR-CMV co-occurrence, with a repertoire-size bias correction applied to the TCR pairs. False discovery rates were estimated in a later analysis by permuting HLA or CMV assignments 20 times. In a later analysis, co-occurring TCRs were grouped using DBSCAN, with TCRdist sequence similarity added in when clustering inside HLA-allele-positive subsets. For co-occurrence clustering, repertoires with fewer than 30,000 or more than 120,000 public chains were excluded, along with about five repertoires with anomalous nucleotide sharing. TCRdb stores this immuneACCESS table with in-frame sequences only. Part of the clones is absent; in the studies checked, under half of the shortfall reflects unresolved V genes, and no reason is known for the rest. That table furnishes V, J and clone size, whereas the DNA furnished D and trimming. This sample is represented by 150,000 to 200,000 clones; about 80% of them were singletons. The ten largest clonotypes hold less than 1.1% of the sample.

The cohort comprised 550 to 700 healthy bone marrow donors. At the time of sampling, all cohort members were nominally healthy, though unrecorded immune exposures were likely present. The donor tested CMV seronegative, placing the donor among the approximately 400 seronegative members of the cohort. Each donor provided a peripheral blood sample, and peripheral blood mononuclear cells were used for TCR beta sequencing. Genomic DNA extraction from the blood cell samples was performed with the Qiagen DNeasy Blood Extraction Kit. What the work shows at the level of the full study, not this receptor alone: In a later analysis, TCR association rates were found to vary across HLA loci, with the most associated TCRs seen for DRB1 alleles and the fewest for HLA-C alleles. A few of the identified cytomegalovirus-associated TCR beta chains were confirmed in vitro to be specific for cytomegalovirus antigens. The only immune exposure information available for the cohort was CMV serostatus. In a later analysis, 15,000 to 20,000 TCR beta sequences were associated with specific HLA alleles at a false discovery rate of 0.05. In a later analysis, HLA-associated TCR beta chains showed more clonal expansion and lower generation probabilities than non-associated chains that were equally common. Across donors, most TCR sequences were observed very rarely, whereas some public TCRs were present in many individuals. The classifier was reported to diagnose cytomegalovirus status with high specificity and sensitivity in both the original cohort and the validation cohort. In an earlier analysis of 587 of the donors, most TCR beta V segments were observed in productive rearrangements about 87% or about 30% of the time, broadly matching IMGT annotations. Because HLA typing was unavailable for some donors at each locus, only the typed subset was used in association tests. The presence/absence analyses assumed that sequencing depth was roughly uniform across donors, and that assumption may not be true. The 87-base-pair reads could not distinguish some IMGT-functional V segments, including TRBV6-2 and TRBV6-3, so those segments were excluded. A later genetic analysis associated a missense DCLRE1C variant with V-gene and J-gene trimming of TCR beta chains, and an independent cohort replicated the association. A later genetic analysis reported fewer N-insertions in productive TCRs among donors in an Asian-associated ancestry cluster than the roughly 700-donor mean. A further reported finding was that TCR beta sequences accurately predicted the HLA-A and HLA-B alleles for most subjects in the first cohort. Over 15 rarely observed V segments, including chromosome 9 orphons, were excluded from the earlier analysis of just under 600 of the donors because counts were too low. Correlated functional status among segregating V segments might be attributable to linkage disequilibrium, but an unknown experimental factor could not be ruled out. Several of the top co-occurrence clusters appeared to be linked to parvovirus B19, influenza, CMV and Epstein-Barr virus, according to a later analysis. A total of 150 to 200 TCR beta chains were listed by the study as associated with cytomegalovirus. In this cohort, only TCR beta chains were sequenced, and detectable features were limited by the absence of alpha or paired-chain data. Most CMV-associated TCR beta chains appeared to be HLA-restricted in a later analysis, and the HLA associations seemed to be driven largely by CMV exposure. Assigning TCR associations to individual alleles was difficult when HLA alleles, especially DR and DQ, strongly co-occurred. It was suggested by the authors that the approach could potentially be generalized to other disease states and immunological phenotypes. A cluster of highly shared sequence variants was judged likely to be a technical artifact of the sequencing pipeline.

Points on this clone: The antigen this receptor binds is unknown. No base-level quality is on record; no much larger clone is a single base apart.

The sequencing input was PBMCs. The chain is assembled from TRBV6-5 and TRBJ1-2; 8 central bases correspond to TRBD1. The sequence came from a middle-aged woman in good health and CMV-seronegative. This receptor carries the CDR3 CASSSGDRYYGYTF. At the DNA level, the sequence is TGTGCCAGCAGTTCGGGGGACAGGTACTATGGCTACACCTTC.